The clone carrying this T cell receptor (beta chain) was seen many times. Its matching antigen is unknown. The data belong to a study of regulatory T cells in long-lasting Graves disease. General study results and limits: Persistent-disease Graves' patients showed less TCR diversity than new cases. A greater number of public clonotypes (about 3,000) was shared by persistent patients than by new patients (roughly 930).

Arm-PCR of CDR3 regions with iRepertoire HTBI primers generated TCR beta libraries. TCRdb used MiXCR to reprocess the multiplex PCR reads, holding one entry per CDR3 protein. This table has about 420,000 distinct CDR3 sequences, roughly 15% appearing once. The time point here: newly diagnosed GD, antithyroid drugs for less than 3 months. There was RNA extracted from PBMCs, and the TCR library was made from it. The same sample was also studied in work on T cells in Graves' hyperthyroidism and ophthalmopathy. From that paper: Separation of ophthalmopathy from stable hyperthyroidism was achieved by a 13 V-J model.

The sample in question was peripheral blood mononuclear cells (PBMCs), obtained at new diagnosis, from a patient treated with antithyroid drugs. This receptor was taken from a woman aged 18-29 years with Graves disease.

The CDR3 protein is CASSVVGGYGYTF. The CDR3 DNA is TGTGCCAGCAGTGTCGTGGGGGGCTATGGCTACACCTTC. The chain is built from TRBV2 and TRBJ1-2; perhaps TRBD1 as D (5 bases). Trimming pared 4 bases from V and 4 bases from J, leaving 10 bases between. This CDR3 region has 13 residues. Germline V gene lookup returns CDR1 SNHLY and CDR2 FYNNEI.